This T cell receptor beta chain was profiled in a study of early T cells in non-severe SARS-CoV-2 infection. Study-wide context: Chains were unpaired, as sequencing was done on bulk RNA from unsorted whole blood. Study-wide findings and caveats: Anti-spike CD8 specificities were favored by VDJdb matching, whose results missed private and CD4 specificities.

In the library, individual cDNA molecules carried attached unique molecular identifiers. TCRdb reprocessed the 5' RACE reads with MiXCR, giving one entry per CDR3 protein. Of 75,000 to 100,000 distinct CDR3 sequences listed, about 15% were seen once; the top ten hold 6.5% to 8.5%. This clonotype was seen at least ten times. Antigen specificity is unknown. The CDR3 is 13 residues long. J was trimmed by 10 bases and V by 5 bases; bases with no gene match: 11. Germline-derived CDR1 and CDR2 are SQVTM and ANQGSEA. The clonotype was recovered from an adult who was a healthcare worker with PCR-confirmed SARS-CoV-2 infection or an uninfected control (not recorded which). The sample comprised whole blood. This chain connects TRBV29-1 to TRBJ2-7; 10 bases align to TRBD1. CDR3 DNA sequence: TGCAGCGTTTCCCTGACAGGGGGCCCTCGACAGTACTTC. Protein sequence: CSVSLTGGPRQYF.